This TCR beta chain originates from a study of shared clonotypes between healthy human individuals. The naive CD8 subset, CD45RO-negative cells positively selected for CCR7, excluded terminally differentiated effector memory CD45RA+ cells. Comments on this clone: What it recognizes is unknown.

Deep-level settings were used for running the assay. TCRdb's table, derived via immunoSEQ multiplex PCR, lists solely in-frame clones and lacks some. The table shows approximately 2,200,000 clones, with more than 85% occurring only once. Notes on the study in general: The study sampled only blood, and tissue repertoires likely differ.

Germline assignment: CDR1 SEHNR and CDR2 FQNEAQ (reference sequence). V lost 5 bases and J 7 bases, leaving 12 bases between the germline ends. The CDR3 is 12 residues long. This TCR was sampled from a man aged 18 to 35 in good health. Some clones in this sample may be carry-over from other donors' samples. Sequenced input: naive CD8+ T cells from PBMCs. This chain connects TRBV7-9 to TRBJ2-7; D might be TRBD1 or TRBD2, each matching 5 bases. CDR3 protein: CASSLRDVEQYF. For the CDR3, the DNA is TGTGCCAGCAGCCTCCGGGACGTAGAGCAGTACTTC.